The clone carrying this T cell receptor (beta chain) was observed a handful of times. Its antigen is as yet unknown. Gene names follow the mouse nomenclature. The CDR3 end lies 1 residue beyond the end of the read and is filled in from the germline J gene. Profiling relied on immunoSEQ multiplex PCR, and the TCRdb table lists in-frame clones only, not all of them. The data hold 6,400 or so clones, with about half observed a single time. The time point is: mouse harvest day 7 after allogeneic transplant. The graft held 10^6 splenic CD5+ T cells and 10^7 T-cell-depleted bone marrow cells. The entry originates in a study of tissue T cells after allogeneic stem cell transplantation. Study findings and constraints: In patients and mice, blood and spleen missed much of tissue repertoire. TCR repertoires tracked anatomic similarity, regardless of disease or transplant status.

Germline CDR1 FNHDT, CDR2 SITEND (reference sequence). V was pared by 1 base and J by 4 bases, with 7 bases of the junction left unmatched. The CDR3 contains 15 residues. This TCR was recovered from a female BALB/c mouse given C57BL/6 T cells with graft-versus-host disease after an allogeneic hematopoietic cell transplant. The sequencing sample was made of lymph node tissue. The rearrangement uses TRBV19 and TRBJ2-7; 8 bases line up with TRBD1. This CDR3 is CASSIYDRGPYEQYF. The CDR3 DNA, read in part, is TGTGCCAGCAGTATATACGACAGGGGCCCTTATGAACAGTAC.